This TCR beta chain was identified during a study of OX40 agonist ivuxolimab in advanced cancers. Regarding the study in general: The costimulatory receptor OX40 (CD134) was targeted by ivuxolimab, a fully human IgG2 agonistic monoclonal antibody. Intravenous ivuxolimab was administered to patients every 2 weeks at six dose levels: 0.01, 0.1, 0.3, 1.5, 3 and 10 mg/kg. Among the roughly 52 dose-escalation patients, around 20 had hepatocellular carcinoma, approximately 15 melanoma, 9 renal cell carcinoma and 9 head and neck cancer. In the dose-escalation cohort, 82.7% of patients were male, and the mean age was approximately 64 years, with a range of about 20 to 90. Prior anti-PD-1, anti-PD-L1 or anti-CTLA-4 therapy was permitted, and checkpoint inhibitors had been received by about 37% of dose-escalation patients. Three dose-escalation patients achieved partial responses, one with hepatocellular carcinoma and two with cutaneous melanoma. The purpose of peripheral TCRbeta sequencing was to test whether ivuxolimab changed TCR sequence diversity and led to clonal T-cell expansion. The paper describes the monotherapy dose-escalation part (N of about 54 patients) of the phase I trial of ivuxolimab. Results and caveats for the whole study, not just this receptor: Which antigens the clonally expanded peripheral T cells were specific for was not determined. Partial responders in the 0.1-3.0 mg/kg groups had among the lowest normalized peripheral clonal expansion, especially among CD8+ T cells. Low levels of normalized T-cell clonal expansion were also shown by some nonresponding patients. At doses of 0.1 to 3.0 mg/kg, clonal expansion of both CD4+ and CD8+ T cells in blood was seen between baseline and week 6. After ivuxolimab, CD8+ T cells had more expanded clones than CD4+ T cells on average.

Genomic DNA was isolated from the sorted cells so that the TCRbeta CDR3 region could be sequenced. The immunoSEQ Assay was used to sequence the TCRbeta CDR3 regions. Sourced from immuneACCESS, this table was stored by TCRdb with only in-frame sequences that have V and J called. A share of the clones is absent; for the studies checked, an unresolved V gene accounts for under half, and the remainder has no known explanation. The sample table records 78,000 or so clones; approximately 89% of these occur just once. Over 0.65% of the sample belongs to the ten largest clones. In the case of this clone: Its antigen is unknown. No clone much larger than this one lies a single base away; base qualities are absent.

Patients with a history of autoimmune disease or receiving systemic immunosuppression were excluded from the trial. Peripheral blood for TCR sequencing was collected from all dose cohorts at baseline, on cycle 4 day 1, and on cycle 7 day 1. Samples came from an open-label, multicenter, first-in-human phase I dose-escalation trial of ivuxolimab. Adults with locally advanced or metastatic head and neck squamous cell, hepatocellular, melanoma or renal cell carcinoma were enrolled in the trial. Before TCR sequencing, CD4+ T cells and CD8+ T cells were sorted from peripheral blood as separate populations. The CDR3 contains 14 residues, cysteine and phenylalanine counted. The DNA shown is the 42-base CDR3, in frame from base 1. V ends up 6 bases short and J 8 bases short, with an unmatched junction base count of 9. CDR1 and CDR2, looked up from the germline V gene, are MNHEY and SVGAGI.

Specimen: CD4+ or CD8+ T cells sorted from blood, collected in a trial of the OX40 agonist ivuxolimab. The clonotype originates from an adult with an advanced solid tumor such as melanoma, head and neck, liver or kidney cancer. The rearrangement combines TRBV6-5 with TRBJ1-1, and 10 junction bases match TRBD1. The nucleotides are TGTGCCAGCAGACGACAGGGGGCGGCTCCCGAAGCTTTCTTT. This codes for CASRRQGAAPEAFF.